Listed below are T cell receptor beta chains from one sample, sequenced in a study of T-cell reconstitution after alpha-beta-depleted transplantation in children. TCRdb ran MiXCR on the PCR reads and lists one entry per CDR3 protein. Of around 300,000 distinct CDR3 sequences in the sample, over 7% were seen once. The sample in question was peripheral blood, obtained 360 days after TCRalphabeta/CD19-depleted stem cell transplant. The receptor set was obtained from a female patient aged 2 to 10 who had a stem cell transplant for Fanconi anemia, so the T cells may come from the graft donor. CDR3s include the opening cysteine and the closing phenylalanine or tryptophan. D genes are given only for firm matches. Clone size, where shown, is once, few, many, or a class for clones that have expanded.

TRBV5-1,14,few,TRBJ1-5,TRBD1,TGCGCCAGCATGCTAGGACAGGGTGATCTGCCCCAGCATTTT,CASMLGQGDLPQHF
TRBV2,12,many,TRBJ2-7,.,TGTGCCAGCAGAAGAGTGGCCTACGAGCAGTACTTC,CASRRVAYEQYF
TRBV9,15,few,TRBJ2-5,.,TGTGCCAGCGGCCCCTACGGGAGAGGCCAAGAGACCCAGTACTTC,CASGPYGRGQETQYF
TRBV5-1,15,many,TRBJ2-5,TRBD1,TGCGCCAGCAGCTTCCGGGACAGGGTGAAAGAGACCCAGTACTTC,CASSFRDRVKETQYF
TRBV12-3/TRBV12-4,13,many,TRBJ2-4,TRBD2,TGTGCCAGCAGTTTGGGGGGGTTAAACATTCAGTACTTC,CASSLGGLNIQYF
TRBV29-1,16,.,TRBJ2-5,TRBD1,TGCAGCGTTGAAAGGCTTTGGGGACAGGAGCAAGAGACCCAGTACTTC,CSVERLWGQEQETQYF
TRBV5-1,16,.,TRBJ2-2,.,TGCGCCAGCAGCTTGTTGAAGGGGCCGAACACCGGGGAGCTGTTTTTT,CASSLLKGPNTGELFF
TRBV12-3/TRBV12-4,13,many,TRBJ2-7,.,TGTGCCAGCAGTTTGGTGGGGCCTCGCGAGCAGTACTTC,CASSLVGPREQYF
TRBV7-7,14,.,TRBJ2-5,.,TGTGCCAGCAGCTCACAGGGTTTCCAAGAGACCCAGTACTTC,CASSSQGFQETQYF
TRBV5-1,15,.,TRBJ2-2,.,TGCGCCAGTGCGCCGGGGCCTCAGAACACCGGGGAGCTGTTTTTT,CASAPGPQNTGELFF
TRBV5-1,13,.,TRBJ1-1,.,TGCGCCAGCAGCTTTGGGTGGGACACTGAAGCTTTCTTT,CASSFGWDTEAFF
TRBV28,15,.,TRBJ1-3,.,TGTGCCAGCAGGGGGACAAATTTCTCTGGAAACACCATATATTTT,CASRGTNFSGNTIYF
TRBV4-2,18,.,TRBJ1-2,TRBD1,TGTGCCAGCAGCCAAGATAGGACAGGGGGCAACGATAGGGATGGCTACACCTTC,CASSQDRTGGNDRDGYTF
TRBV5-1,14,many,TRBJ1-2,.,TGCGCCAGCAGCTTGGAGAGGGCTGGCTATGGCTACACCTTC,CASSLERAGYGYTF
TRBV5-1,18,.,TRBJ2-2,TRBD1,TGCGCCAGCAGCTTGGCGGCAGGGGGTCACCTTGGGACCGGGGAGCTGTTTTTT,CASSLAAGGHLGTGELFF
TRBV16,11,.,TRBJ1-2,.,TGTGCCAGCAGCCAAAGCAGCGGCTACACCTTC,CASSQSSGYTF
TRBV10-3,16,.,TRBJ2-3,.,TGTGCCATCAGTTTCTCCGGGATACCTGAGGAAGATACGCAGTATTTT,CAISFSGIPEEDTQYF
TRBV7-2,16,few,TRBJ1-4,TRBD1,TGTGCCAGCAGCTTATGGACCGGGACAGGGGTTGAAAAACTGTTTTTT,CASSLWTGTGVEKLFF
TRBV4-1,17,many,TRBJ2-1,.,TGCGCCAGCAGCCAAGTATCTGGGAAGACAGTCCGTGGGGAGCAGTTCTTC,CASSQVSGKTVRGEQFF
TRBV12-3/TRBV12-4,15,many,TRBJ2-1,.,TGTGCCAGCAGTTTCGGCTCCGGGAGATACAATGAGCAGTTCTTC,CASSFGSGRYNEQFF
TRBV6-1,15,few,TRBJ1-5,.,TGTGCCAGCAGTGGGGCTCCGGGGGTAAATCAGCCCCAGCATTTT,CASSGAPGVNQPQHF
TRBV3-1,18,once,TRBJ2-7,.,TGTGCCACCTCCCAAGACCCTAGGGTCATGGGGCCTGTTTACGAGCAGTACTTC,CATSQDPRVMGPVYEQYF
TRBV10-3,15,many,TRBJ1-1,TRBD1,TGTGCCATAAGGGACCGGACAGGGTGGGACACTGAAGCTTTCTTT,CAIRDRTGWDTEAFF
TRBV4-3,13,.,TRBJ1-1,.,TGCGCCAGCAGCCAGATTAAGAACACTGAAGCTTTCTTT,CASSQIKNTEAFF
TRBV30,15,.,TRBJ2-7,TRBD2,TGTGCCTGGGCAACCATAGCGGGGGGAACCTACGAGCAGTACTTC,CAWATIAGGTYEQYF
TRBV30,13,few,TRBJ1-1,.,TGTGCCTGGAGTAGGACTCTGAACACTGAAGCTTTCTTT,CAWSRTLNTEAFF
TRBV12-3/TRBV12-4,15,few,TRBJ2-1,.,TGTGCCAGCAGTTTTGGGGGAGACTTTTACAATGAGCAGTTCTTC,CASSFGGDFYNEQFF
TRBV29-1,12,.,TRBJ1-2,.,TGCAGCGTTGAAGATTTTCCTGCCGGCTACACCTTC,CSVEDFPAGYTF
TRBV7-3,13,many,TRBJ2-3,TRBD1,TGTGCCAGCAGCTCAGGGGGCCCAGATACGCAGTATTTT,CASSSGGPDTQYF
TRBV3-1,13,many,TRBJ2-7,.,TGTGCCAGCAGCCCACAACTCGGGGACGAGCAGTACTTC,CASSPQLGDEQYF
TRBV20-1,14,.,TRBJ2-5,TRBD2,TGCAGTGCTAGTGCTAGCGGGGATTTGGAGACCCAGTACTTC,CSASASGDLETQYF
TRBV5-1,17,.,TRBJ1-6,TRBD1,TGCGCCAGCAGCTTGGCCAGTTCACGACAGGGGGATTCACCCCTCCACTTT,CASSLASSRQGDSPLHF
TRBV4-3,19,.,TRBJ2-4,TRBD2,TGCGCCAGCAGCCAAGAGCGGACTAGATTATACGTGGCCAAAAACATTCAGTACTTC,CASSQERTRLYVAKNIQYF
TRBV20-1,14,.,TRBJ1-1,TRBD1,TGCAGTGCTCAGGACAGGGGGAAGGACACTGAAGCTTTCTTT,CSAQDRGKDTEAFF
TRBV6-5,16,many,TRBJ2-2,.,TGTGCCAGCAGTTACTCTGGCCCTATGGGACTCGGGGAGCTGTTTTTT,CASSYSGPMGLGELFF
TRBV2,19,many,TRBJ2-1,TRBD2,TGTGCCAGCAGCATGACTATGACTAGCGGGAGAGGGGGGTACAATGAGCAGTTCTTC,CASSMTMTSGRGGYNEQFF
TRBV28,14,few,TRBJ1-5,TRBD1,TGTGCCAGCAGTGCACAGGGGGGAGCACAGCCCCAGCATTTT,CASSAQGGAQPQHF
TRBV7-2,15,few,TRBJ1-2,TRBD1,TGTGCCAGCAGCTCAGGCAGGGGGCATAACTATGGCTACACCTTC,CASSSGRGHNYGYTF
TRBV15,12,many,TRBJ2-3,.,TGTGCCACCAGCAGAGAAAACCTCTGGACTTCTTTT,CATSRENLWTSF
TRBV6-6,13,few,TRBJ2-3,.,TGTGCCAGCAATCATGCGCGCACAGATACGCAGTATTTT,CASNHARTDTQYF
TRBV11-1,15,.,TRBJ2-5,.,TGTGCCAGCAGCTTGAGAGCGGACAGACAAGAGACCCAGTACTTC,CASSLRADRQETQYF
TRBV7-8,15,.,TRBJ1-3,.,TGTGCCAGCAGCTTGAGTTTTTACTCTGGAAACACCATATATTTT,CASSLSFYSGNTIYF